One and the same sample provided the 29 T cell receptor beta chains below, sequenced in a study of T cell changes during pregnancy in multiple sclerosis. Repertoires were generated with immunoSEQ multiplex PCR, while TCRdb's copy carries only in-frame clones and drops some. The sample shows 50,000 to 70,000 clones, roughly 91% of them seen only once. The sequences come from peripheral blood, collected in the third trimester of pregnancy. The receptors derive from a female donor in good health, enrolled as a control in a pregnancy study.

This chain uses TRBV13 with TRBJ2-7; 8 bases fit TRBD1. Unmatched junction bases numbered 12, after V lost 5 bases and J lost 3 bases. Looked up from germline, CDR1 is PRHDT and CDR2 is FYEKMQ (reference sequence). CDR3 length equals 16 residues. CDR3 in DNA: TGTGCCAGCAGCCCTAGACAGGACAGGGCGAGCTACGAGCAGTACTTC. Translating gives CASSPRQDRASYEQYF.

The chain employs TRBV14 and TRBJ1-2, with 8 positions matching TRBD1. Germline trimming cut 0 bases from V and 8 bases from J; bases unmatched to any gene: 8. The V gene's germline CDR1 is SGHDN and CDR2 FVKESK. The CDR3 has 15 residues. The DNA of the CDR3 is TGTGCCAGCAGCCAAGATAGGCAGGGGGCAGGAGGCTACACCTTC. Translated: CASSQDRQGAGGYTF.

The V and J genes are TRBV18 and TRBJ2-5; D might be TRBD1 (6 bases). The germline CDR1 and CDR2 sequences are KGHSH and LQKENI. This CDR3 has 14 amino acids. V was trimmed by 3 bases and J by 2 bases, leaving 10 bases between them. The DNA for the CDR3 is TGTGCCAGCTCACCGACAGGTTTACAAGAGACCCAGTACTTC. This sequence encodes CASSPTGLQETQYF. The complete variable domain, with remaining parts taken from reference TRBV18 and TRBJ2-5, reads NAGVMQNPRHLVRRRGQEARLRCSPMKGHSHVYWYRQLPEEGLKFMVYLQKENIIDESGMPKERFSAEFPKEGPSILRIQQVVRGDSAAYFCASSPTGLQETQYFGPGTRLLVL.

This rearrangement joins TRBV18 to TRBJ2-1; 11 bases match TRBD2. CDR3 length: 15 residues. Trimming removed 4 bases from V and 5 bases from J; junction bases left unmatched: 4. Germline V gives CDR1 KGHSH, CDR2 LQKENI. Here the CDR3 DNA reads TGTGCCAGCTCACAACTAGCGGGAGTCAACAATGAGCAGTTCTTC. Amino acid sequence: CASSQLAGVNNEQFF. The full variable domain, in which reference TRBV18 and TRBJ2-1 provide the parts outside the CDR3, is NAGVMQNPRHLVRRRGQEARLRCSPMKGHSHVYWYRQLPEEGLKFMVYLQKENIIDESGMPKERFSAEFPKEGPSILRIQQVVRGDSAAYFCASSQLAGVNNEQFFGPGTRLTVL.

This clone was counted between two and nine times. The CDR3 coding sequence is TGTGCCAGCGGCGCGGGAGTTGAGGGGCTGGGCACAGATACGCAGTATTTT. This gives the protein CASGAGVEGLGTDTQYF. The chain is built from TRBV2 and TRBJ2-3, with 7 bases identical to TRBD2. Germline values: CDR1 SNHLY, CDR2 FYNNEI. V was clipped by 8 bases and J by 1 base; unmatched bases: 15. The CDR3 is 17 amino acids.

This chain joins TRBV6-1 and TRBJ2-2; D is unclear. V dropped 4 bases and J dropped 5 bases, with 5 bases sitting between them. Per germline, CDR1 MNHNS and CDR2 SASEGT. The length of the CDR3 is 12 residues. Here the CDR3 DNA reads TGTGCCAGCAGTGCTATTACCGGGGAGCTGTTTTTT. It codes for CASSAITGELFF.

This rearrangement joins TRBV28 to TRBJ2-3; 7 nucleotides agree with TRBD2. The CDR3 has 16 residues. Germline V CDR1 and CDR2: MDHEN, SYDVKM. The junction had 13 bases not matched to a gene; V was cut back by 7 bases and J by 3 bases. In DNA, the CDR3 is TGTGCCAGCACCCCTGGCGCGGCGGGAGAAACAGATACGCAGTATTTT. The encoded protein is CASTPGAAGETDTQYF.

The rearrangement uses TRBV27 and TRBJ2-7; 10 bases map to TRBD1. J was trimmed by 4 bases and V by 6 bases; bases with no gene match: 6. This CDR3 has 14 amino acids. The germline gives CDR1 MNHEY, CDR2 SMNVEV (reference sequence). In DNA form, the CDR3 reads TGTGCCAGCAGCCCGGACAGGGGGTTTTACGAGCAGTACTTC. Its protein is CASSPDRGFYEQYF.

This clone occurred a few times. The chain has TRBV7-9 and TRBJ2-7; TRBD2 matches at 11 bases. This CDR3 has 14 residues. V lost 0 bases to trimming and J lost 6 bases; unmatched junction nucleotides: 1. Per the germline V gene, CDR1 is SEHNR and CDR2 is FQNEAQ (reference sequence). The CDR3 DNA sequence: TGTGCCAGCAGCTTAGCGCTAGCGGGAGGCGAGCAGTACTTC. It is translated as CASSLALAGGEQYF.

The genes are TRBV13 and TRBJ2-7; 10 positions agree with TRBD1. V trimming: 4 bases; J trimming: 2 bases; junction bases outside the gene matches: 5. Looked up from germline, CDR1 is PRHDT and CDR2 is FYEKMQ (reference sequence). This CDR3 is built from 15 residues. CDR3 region: CASSSRTGGAYEQYF. The CDR3 bases are TGTGCCAGCAGCTCCCGGACAGGGGGGGCCTACGAGCAGTACTTC.

V is TRBV7-9 and J is TRBJ2-7, with 9 bases that match TRBD1. Germline CDR1 and CDR2: SEHNR and FQNEAQ (reference sequence). V trimming: 0 bases; J trimming: 3 bases; junction bases outside the gene matches: 6. This CDR3 region has 16 residues. CDR3 in DNA: TGTGCCAGCAGCTTAGCCAGGACAGGGGCAGGCTACGAGCAGTACTTC. Amino acids: CASSLARTGAGYEQYF.

This sequence joins TRBV27 and TRBJ2-6; D may be TRBD2 (5 bases). The CDR3 runs 16 residues. Germline assignment: CDR1 MNHEY and CDR2 SMNVEV (reference sequence). Trimming pared 8 bases from V and 4 bases from J, leaving 18 bases between. The CDR3 nucleotides are TGTGCCAGCTGGTCGGTCGGACTCCCCGGGGCCAACGTCCTGACTTTC. It translates to CASWSVGLPGANVLTF.

This chain joins TRBV19 and TRBJ2-2; 8 nucleotides match TRBD1. Germline V gene data show CDR1 as LNHDA and CDR2 as SQIVND (reference sequence). The junction had 12 bases not matched to a gene; V was cut back by 2 bases and J by 7 bases. This CDR3 is 17 amino acids long. For the CDR3, the DNA is TGTGCCAGTAGTATAACATGGGCAGGGGGCGCCGTCGGGGAGCTGTTTTTT. Amino acid sequence: CASSITWAGGAVGELFF.

V and J are TRBV2 and TRBJ2-5; 7 bases agree with TRBD2. The length of the CDR3 is 16 residues. The ends lost 1 base at V and 5 bases at J; junction bases unmatched: 10. Germline CDR1 is SNHLY and CDR2 is FYNNEI. CDR3 in DNA: TGTGCCAGCAGTGAAGAGGGAGGGAGGGCTGGGGAGACCCAGTACTTC. Translated: CASSEEGGRAGETQYF.

V is TRBV5-1 and J is TRBJ1-3, with D perhaps TRBD1 (5 bases). V lost 5 bases, J lost 1 base, and 10 bases lay in between. The CDR3 consists of 14 residues. CDR1 is SGHRS and CDR2 is YFSETQ in the germline V gene. CDR3 in DNA: TGCGCCAGCAGACCAGGGATATCTGGAAACACCATATATTTT. This encodes CASRPGISGNTIYF.

The CDR3 nucleotides are TGTGCCAGCAGCCCCCCGCCGGACACCGGGGAGCTGTTTTTT. Translating it yields CASSPPPDTGELFF. The chain is built from TRBV7-9 and TRBJ2-2, with D hard to call. The CDR3 spans 14 residues. Trimming stripped 5 bases from V and 3 bases from J, with 10 bases between. In germline, CDR1 is SEHNR, CDR2 FQNEAQ (reference sequence). The variable domain in full, with the rest retrieved from reference TRBV7-9 and TRBJ2-2, is DTGVSQNPRHKITKRGQNVTFRCDPISEHNRLYWYRQTLGQGPEFLTYFQNEAQLEKSRLLSDRFSAERPKGSFSTLEIQRTEQGDSAMYLCASSPPPDTGELFFGEGSRLTVL.

The chain joins TRBV19 to TRBJ1-1, with a possible D match to TRBD1 (6 bases). The CDR3 loop spans 14 amino acids. Looked up from germline, CDR1 is LNHDA and CDR2 is SQIVND (reference sequence). Trimming stripped 7 bases from V and 0 bases from J, with 12 bases between. The DNA of the CDR3 is TGTGCCAGTAATTTTCAGGGGATGAACACTGAAGCTTTCTTT. Protein sequence: CASNFQGMNTEAFF.

Comments on this clone: An end of the junction does not agree with germline; a read error may underlie this. The chain recombines TRBV28 with TRBJ2-3, with D possibly being TRBD2 (6 bases). Germline assignment: CDR1 MDHEN and CDR2 SYDVKM. The CDR3 totals 11 residues. CDR3 protein: CASGNRDSGHF. CDR3 bases: TGTGCCAGCGGCAACCGGGACTCGGGGCATTTT.

V gene TRBV5-4 combines with J gene TRBJ2-7; 11 nucleotides match TRBD2. Germline V CDR1 and CDR2: SGHNT, YYREEE (reference sequence). Germline trimming cut 4 bases from V and 3 bases from J; bases unmatched to any gene: 3. CDR3 length equals 14 residues. The CDR3 spells CASSPGTSGYEQYF. CDR3 DNA sequence: TGTGCCAGCAGCCCGGGGACTAGCGGCTACGAGCAGTACTTC. Full variable domain (rest looked up from reference TRBV5-4 and TRBJ2-7): ETGVTQSPTHLIKTRGQQVTLRCSSQSGHNTVSWYQQALGQGPQFIFQYYREEENGRGNFPPRFSGLQFPNYSSELNVNALELDDSALYLCASSPGTSGYEQYFGPGTRLTVT.

This chain uses TRBV6-5 with TRBJ2-4, with 9 bases identical to TRBD1. Germline V gives CDR1 MNHEY, CDR2 SVGAGI. The CDR3 sequence is 15 residues long. The V segment lost 7 bases and the J segment 11 bases; nucleotides outside the gene matches: 15. The CDR3 region has the DNA TGTGCCAGCACCAGCATTAGGACAGGGGTGTCGCTTCAGTACTTC. This codes for CASTSIRTGVSLQYF.

The chain combines TRBV28 with TRBJ2-2; 11 bases match TRBD2. Trimming at V came to 2 bases and at J to 1 base, leaving 6 bases not matched to a gene. The V gene's germline CDR1 is MDHEN and CDR2 SYDVKM. This CDR3 has 18 residues. In nucleotides, the CDR3 is TGTGCCAGCAGTTTAACGACTAGCGGGACTTGGAACACCGGGGAGCTGTTTTTT. This gives the protein CASSLTTSGTWNTGELFF.

This chain joins TRBV6-5 and TRBJ2-5; weak D call: TRBD1 (7 bases). The V and J ends lost 0 bases and 4 bases respectively, with 15 bases between them. There are 16 residues in the CDR3. Per germline, CDR1 MNHEY and CDR2 SVGAGI. CDR3 sequence reads: CASSYSRSQGGETQYF. The CDR3 region has the DNA TGTGCCAGCAGTTACTCGCGTTCTCAGGGGGGAGAGACCCAGTACTTC.

The chain recombines TRBV6-1 with TRBJ2-7; a possible D gene is TRBD2 (6 bases). Trimming left V 1 base short and J 0 bases short, with 10 bases between. Germline V gene data show CDR1 as MNHNS and CDR2 as SASEGT. This CDR3 is 15 amino acids long. As DNA, the CDR3 is TGTGCCAGCAGTGAAGGGTGGGAGGCCTCCTACGAGCAGTACTTC. Translated: CASSEGWEASYEQYF.

The rearrangement uses TRBV7-9 and TRBJ2-1; the match to TRBD2 covers 8 bases. Trimming removed 1 base from V and 3 bases from J; junction bases left unmatched: 2. This CDR3 has 15 residues. The germline V gene encodes CDR1 SEHNR and CDR2 FQNEAQ (reference sequence). The CDR3 sequence: CASSLVSGNYNEQFF. In DNA, the CDR3 is TGTGCCAGCAGCTTAGTTAGCGGGAACTACAATGAGCAGTTCTTC.

The chain uses TRBV5-1 and TRBJ1-2; D is perhaps TRBD1 (5 bases). Per the germline V gene, CDR1 is SGHRS and CDR2 is YFSETQ. V lost 1 base, J lost 4 bases, and 8 bases lay in between. CDR3 length: 13 amino acids. The CDR3 DNA sequence: TGCGCCAGCAGCTTGTCGGGGGGCTATGGCTACACCTTC. Protein product: CASSLSGGYGYTF.

The gene calls are TRBV9 and TRBJ1-2; weak D call: TRBD1 (6 bases). Germline-derived CDR1 and CDR2 are SGDLS and YYNGEE. The V gene lost 7 bases and the J gene lost 4 bases, with 17 bases spanning the gap. This CDR3 region has 14 residues. CDR3 bases: TGTGCCAGCGCCGCGCTTGGGGGCGGCTATGGCTACACCTTC. This codes for CASAALGGGYGYTF.

The chain combines TRBV2 with TRBJ2-3; D is perhaps TRBD2 (6 bases). Per germline, CDR1 SNHLY and CDR2 FYNNEI. The CDR3 has 15 amino acids. V dropped 0 bases and J dropped 4 bases, with 11 bases sitting between them. The DNA for the CDR3 is TGTGCCAGCAGTGAAGCCTCCGGGAGTGCAGATACGCAGTATTTT. This encodes CASSEASGSADTQYF.

V and J are TRBV20-1 and TRBJ1-2; D gene ambiguous. The CDR3 is 10 residues long. V was clipped by 6 bases and J by 4 bases, with 6 bases between them. Germline V gives CDR1 DFQATT, CDR2 SNEGSKA (reference sequence). The CDR3 coding sequence is TGCAGTGCCCAGTTCTATGGCTACACCTTC. Its protein is CSAQFYGYTF.

The chain combines TRBV4-1 with TRBJ2-6, with D tentatively TRBD2 (7 bases). The V gene lost 1 base and the J gene lost 2 bases, with 18 bases spanning the gap. This CDR3 is built from 19 residues. Germline CDR1 is MGHRA and CDR2 is YSYEKL. The CDR3 DNA sequence: TGCGCCAGCAGCCAAGCCCGGGACCGCGGGGGCGCTGGGGCCAACGTCCTGACTTTC. Its translation is CASSQARDRGGAGANVLTF.